The 14 T cell receptor beta chains presented below share a single source sample, sequenced in a study of shared clonotypes between healthy human individuals. Libraries were prepared by immunoSEQ multiplex PCR; TCRdb keeps only in-frame clonotypes and omits some of them. The data contain 2 million to 3 million clones, more than 85% of them singletons. Material for sequencing was naive CD4+ T cells from PBMCs. Indicated subset: CD45RA+ positively selected. These receptors originate from a man between 18 and 29 years old in good health. Some clones in this sample may be carry-over from other donors' samples.

The chain employs TRBV28 and TRBJ1-5; D not certain. The CDR3 covers 15 residues. Germline CDR1 is MDHEN and CDR2 is SYDVKM. V lost 3 bases to trimming and J lost 0 bases, with 9 bases between them. The CDR3 nucleotides read TGTGCCAGCAGTTTCCTCCCTGCTAGCAATCAGCCCCAGCATTTT. Protein product: CASSFLPASNQPQHF.

The chain joins TRBV10-3 to TRBJ2-7; tentative D call: TRBD2 (6 bases). The ends were cut back, 7 bases at V and 5 bases at J, with 18 bases in the middle. CDR3 length equals 14 residues. The germline gives CDR1 ENHRY, CDR2 SYGVKD. The CDR3 protein is CAITEEGKRDEQYF. CDR3 sequence (DNA): TGTGCCATCACCGAGGAGGGGAAGAGGGACGAGCAGTACTTC.

The chain employs TRBV21-1 and TRBJ1-3. TRBV21-1 is flagged as a pseudogene. The CDR3 length is 17 residues. The CDR3 nucleotides read TGTGCCAGCAGCTCCCGGGACCCACCCAGCTCTGGAAACACCATATATTTT. Translated, it gives CASSSRDPPSSGNTIYF.

The chain couples TRBV30 to TRBJ1-4; D ambiguous. The CDR3 is 14 amino acids. V lost 4 bases to trimming and J lost 2 bases, with 11 bases between them. Germline CDR1 reads GTSNPN; CDR2 reads SVGIG (reference sequence). The CDR3 loop is CAWNSRRTNEKLFF. The CDR3 DNA reads as TGTGCCTGGAATTCGCGGCGGACTAATGAAAAACTGTTTTTT.

This chain connects TRBV28 to TRBJ2-3; 16 bases fit TRBD2. Germline V gene sequence: CDR1 MDHEN, CDR2 SYDVKM. CDR3 size: 18 residues. After removal of 8 bases from V and 5 bases from J, the junction contained 13 bases not matched to a gene. The CDR3 DNA reads as TGTGCCAGCTTTCTTGGGGGGACTAGCGGGAGGGCCGTAGATACGCAGTATTTT. It translates to CASFLGGTSGRAVDTQYF.

CDR3 in DNA: TGTGCCAGCAGCCCCCCGCGGAGTGGCACGCAGTATTTT. It yields the protein CASSPPRSGTQYF. The chain combines TRBV7-2 with TRBJ2-3; no firm D call. Germline V lookup: CDR1 SGHTA, CDR2 FQGNSA. Trimming removed 5 bases at V and 9 bases at J, with 15 bases between. The CDR3 runs 13 residues.

As for this clone: Distinct nucleotide sequences in the sample also encode this CDR3. The chain recombines TRBV7-9 with TRBJ1-1; perhaps TRBD1 as D (6 bases). Germline V gene data show CDR1 as SEHNR and CDR2 as FQNEAQ (reference sequence). V was trimmed by 4 bases and J by 2 bases, leaving 11 bases between them. The CDR3 covers 14 residues. The CDR3 protein is CASSSTGLNTEAFF. The CDR3 nucleotides read TGTGCCAGCAGCTCGACAGGCCTTAACACTGAAGCTTTCTTT. The entire variable domain, with the rest obtained from reference TRBV7-9 and TRBJ1-1, is as follows: DTGVSQNPRHKITKRGQNVTFRCDPISEHNRLYWYRQTLGQGPEFLTYFQNEAQLEKSRLLSDRFSAERPKGSFSTLEIQRTEQGDSAMYLCASSSTGLNTEAFFGQGTRLTVV.

This clone is a singleton in its sample. This chain's CDR3 is CANVTYEQYF. DNA of the CDR3: TGTGCCAACGTTACCTACGAGCAGTACTTC. The chain links TRBV9 to TRBJ2-7, with D unresolved. The germline gives CDR1 SGDLS, CDR2 YYNGEE. V lost 9 bases and J 2 bases, leaving 6 bases between the germline ends. This CDR3 contains 10 residues.

The V and J genes are TRBV28 and TRBJ1-1; unclear D gene. V dropped 6 bases and J dropped 7 bases, with 12 bases sitting between them. CDR3 length: 12 amino acids. Germline lookup yields CDR1 MDHEN and CDR2 SYDVKM. The CDR3 protein is CASRINLGEAFF. The CDR3 nucleotides are TGTGCCAGCAGGATTAATCTGGGTGAAGCTTTCTTT.

Only one count was recorded for this clone. This chain joins TRBV11-3 and TRBJ1-1, with D tentatively TRBD1 (5 bases). Germline V gene data show CDR1 as SGHNT and CDR2 as YENEEA. V was clipped by 5 bases and J by 5 bases, with 15 bases between them. This CDR3 is built from 14 residues. The DNA of the CDR3 is TGTGCCAGCAGCCGGACCGGGGGGAGGACTGAAGCTTTCTTT. This gives the protein CASSRTGGRTEAFF.

This rearrangement joins TRBV28 to TRBJ2-3, with TRBD2 identical over 8 bases. Germline assignment: CDR1 MDHEN and CDR2 SYDVKM. The V segment lost 4 bases and the J segment 3 bases; nucleotides outside the gene matches: 9. The CDR3 covers 16 residues. In DNA form, the CDR3 reads TGTGCCAGCAGTTCGGTTTTCGGGAGGGCAACAGATACGCAGTATTTT. Its translation is CASSSVFGRATDTQYF.

The chain carries TRBV28 and TRBJ2-1; TRBD2 agrees at 10 bases. Germline CDR1 MDHEN, CDR2 SYDVKM. V lost 7 bases and J lost 5; bases outside the gene matches: 11. This CDR3 is built from 16 residues. In DNA form, the CDR3 reads TGTGCCAGCACCTCCTACGGGACTAGCGCCCACAATGAGCAGTTCTTC. It specifies CASTSYGTSAHNEQFF.

The chain has TRBV6-6 and TRBJ1-5; TRBD1 matches at 7 bases. The CDR3 sequence is 14 residues long. Per germline, CDR1 MNHNY and CDR2 SVGAGI (reference sequence). J lost 8 bases, V lost 2 bases, and 6 bases had no gene match. The chain's CDR3 is CASSYGQVGEPQHF. CDR3 DNA sequence: TGTGCCAGCAGTTACGGACAGGTCGGGGAGCCCCAGCATTTT.

The chain joins TRBV18 to TRBJ2-1; TRBD1 matches at 11 bases. Germline loops: CDR1 KGHSH, CDR2 LQKENI. Trimming removed 5 bases from V and 1 base from J; junction bases left unmatched: 1. CDR3 length equals 15 residues. The CDR3 DNA reads as TGTGCCAGCTCAGGACAGGGGGCTTCCTACAATGAGCAGTTCTTC. Residues: CASSGQGASYNEQFF.